This T cell receptor (beta chain) was sequenced during a study of identical twins' blood T cells. Looking at the study overall: Roughly 51 million reads came from about twelve libraries, six alpha, six beta.

TCR cDNA libraries were made from RNA using a previously described, modified protocol. MiXCR was run by TCRdb on the 5' RACE reads, yielding one entry per CDR3 protein. The table lists roughly 380,000 distinct CDR3 sequences, under 30% of them singletons. The germline V gene encodes CDR1 SNHLY and CDR2 FYNNEI. The CDR3 has 16 amino acids. V lost 2 bases to trimming and J lost 3 bases, with 14 bases between them. This clonotype was found once. Donors were six healthy women in three monozygous twin pairs. Reared together, all three twin pairs probably met the same infectious agents and vaccines. The TCR sequence derives from a woman aged 18-55 years in good health. This chain links TRBV2 with TRBJ2-1; maybe TRBD2 (5 bases). Sequencing was performed on PBMCs. The CDR3 is CASSEPWGAGYNEQFF. CDR3 DNA sequence: TGTGCCAGCAGTGAACCCTGGGGTGCGGGCTACAATGAGCAGTTCTTC.